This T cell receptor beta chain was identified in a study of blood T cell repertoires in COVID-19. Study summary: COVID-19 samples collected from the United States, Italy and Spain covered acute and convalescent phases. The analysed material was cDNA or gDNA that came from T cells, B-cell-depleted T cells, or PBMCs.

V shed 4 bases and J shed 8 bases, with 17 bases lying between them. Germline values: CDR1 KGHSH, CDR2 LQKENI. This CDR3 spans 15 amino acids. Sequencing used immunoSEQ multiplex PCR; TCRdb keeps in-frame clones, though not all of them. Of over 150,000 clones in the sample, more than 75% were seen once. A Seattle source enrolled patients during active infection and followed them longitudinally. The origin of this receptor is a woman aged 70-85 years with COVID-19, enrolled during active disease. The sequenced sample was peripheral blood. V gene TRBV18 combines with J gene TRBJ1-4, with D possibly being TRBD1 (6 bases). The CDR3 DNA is TGTGCCAGCTCACTTACAGGGTTTAGAGAAGAAAAACTGTTTTTT. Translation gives CASSLTGFREEKLFF.